This T cell receptor (beta chain) was observed in a study of T cells in Graves' hyperthyroidism and ophthalmopathy. Study-level results: Blood also carried most thyroid clonotypes expanded above 0.001.

The study left out patients who had uncontrolled infection, other autoimmune disease, pregnancy or lactation. Diagnosis relied on clinical symptoms, serum thyroxine and TRAb, thyroid ultrasound and orbital computed tomography. The sample, blood from the first hyperthyroidism diagnosis, precedes any ophthalmopathy symptoms. Regions amplified from RNA transcripts were the TCR beta CDR3 regions. A first-round RT-PCR of the TCR CDR3 used the HTBI primer set. MiXCR, run by TCRdb on the multiplex PCR reads, gives a single entry per CDR3 protein. The sample contains 600,000 to 850,000 distinct CDR3 sequences, approximately 18% of which appear only once. This clonotype was seen a few times. Its matching antigen is unknown. Germline assignment: CDR1 SNHLY and CDR2 FYNNEI. Trimming took 4 bases from V and 10 from J; bases not matched to a gene: 10. The length of the CDR3 is 15 residues.

The TCR was taken from a woman aged 50 to 60 with Graves' hyperthyroidism that later progressed to Graves' ophthalmopathy. V gene TRBV2 combines with J gene TRBJ1-5, with 10 positions matching TRBD1. The sequenced sample consisted of blood. CDR3 sequence (DNA): TGTGCCAGCAGTGGGGGACAGGGGCACGAGATACCCCAGCATTTT. Translation: CASSGGQGHEIPQHF.